This TCR beta chain comes out of a study of blood T cells in healthy people across ages. General study points: It was the long-lived donors that had more naive CD4+ cells and higher diversity than aged donors. Age showed a roughly linear inverse relationship with TCR beta diversity per million T cells. Those diversity estimates obtained from one million T cells were thought to be underestimates.

This clonotype was detected only a few times. Antigen: not known. CDR3 length: 15 amino acids. V trimming: 7 bases; J trimming: 10 bases; junction bases outside the gene matches: 14. The germline CDR1 and CDR2 sequences are KGHDR and SFDVKD. It was with a sample-barcoded 5' primer and a J-beta primer mix that a second PCR of about 6 to 11 cycles was run. Every individual sample yielded 2.5 million or more paired-end reads (each containing CDR3). TCRdb ran MiXCR on the 5' RACE reads and lists one entry per CDR3 protein. The sample contains more than 800,000 distinct CDR3 sequences, around 28% of which appear only once.

The sample taken for sequencing was blood. The chain is built from TRBV24-1 and TRBJ2-1; TRBD1 aligns across 8 bases. This TCR came from a woman aged 80 or over in good health. The CDR3 nucleotides are TGTGCCACCAGGGGGGGCCGACAGGGGCGAGGGGAGCAGTTCTTC. Encoded protein: CATRGGRQGRGEQFF.